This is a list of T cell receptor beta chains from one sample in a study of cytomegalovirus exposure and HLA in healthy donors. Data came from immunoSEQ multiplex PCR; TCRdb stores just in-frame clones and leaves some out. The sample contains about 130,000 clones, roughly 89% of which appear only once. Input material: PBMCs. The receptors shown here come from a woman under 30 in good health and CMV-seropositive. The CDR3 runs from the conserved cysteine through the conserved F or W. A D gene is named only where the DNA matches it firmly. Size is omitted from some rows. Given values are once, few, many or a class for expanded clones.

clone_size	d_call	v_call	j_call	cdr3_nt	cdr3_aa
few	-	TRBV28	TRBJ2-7	TGTGCCAGCAGTTTCGCCGGGTCCTACGAGCAGTACTTC	CASSFAGSYEQYF
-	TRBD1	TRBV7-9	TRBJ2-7	TGTGCCAGCAGCAGTCCGGGACAGGGATTAAAAAGCTCCTACGAGCAGTACTTC	CASSSPGQGLKSSYEQYF
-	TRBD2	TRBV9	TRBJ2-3	TGTGCCAGCAGCCCCCGACTAGCGGGGGGATATACGCAGTATTTT	CASSPRLAGGYTQYF
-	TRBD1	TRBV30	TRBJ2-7	TGTGCCTGGAGTCGGGACAGGGTTGGACTCTACGAGCAGTACTTC	CAWSRDRVGLYEQYF
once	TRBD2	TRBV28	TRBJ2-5	TGTGCCAGCAGTCTCTATGGCGGGGGGGTGGAGACCCAGTACTTC	CASSLYGGGVETQYF
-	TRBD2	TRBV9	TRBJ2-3	TGTGCCAGCAGCGTAATGGGACTAAGCACAGATACGCAGTATTTT	CASSVMGLSTDTQYF
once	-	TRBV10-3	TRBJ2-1	TGTGCCATCATGTATCAGGGTACAGACAATGAGCAGTTCTTC	CAIMYQGTDNEQFF
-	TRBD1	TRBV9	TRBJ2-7	TGTGCCAGCAGCCTGGGACAGGGTACCTACGAGCAGTACTTC	CASSLGQGTYEQYF
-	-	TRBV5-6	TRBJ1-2	TGTGCCAGCAGCTTGGATGCGGATGGCTACACCTTC	CASSLDADGYTF
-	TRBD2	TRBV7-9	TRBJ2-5	TGTGCCAGCAGCCCGCGGGGGGCGGGGCAAGAGACCCAGTACTTC	CASSPRGAGQETQYF
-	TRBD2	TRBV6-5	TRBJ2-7	TGTGCCAGCAGTTACACCCCACTAGCGGGGGGCTCAGAACAGTACTTC	CASSYTPLAGGSEQYF
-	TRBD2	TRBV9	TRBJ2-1	TGTGCCAGCAGCGTGAGACTAGCGGGATACAATGAGCAGTTCTTC	CASSVRLAGYNEQFF
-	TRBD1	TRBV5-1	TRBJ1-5	TGCGCCAGCAGCTTGGACGGGACAGGCTATCAGCCCCAGCATTTT	CASSLDGTGYQPQHF
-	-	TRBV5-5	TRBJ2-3	TGTGCCAGCATAACCGAGGGCGATACGCAGTATTTT	CASITEGDTQYF
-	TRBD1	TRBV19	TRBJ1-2	TGTGCCAGTAGTATTGGGACAGGGAATGGCTACACCTTC	CASSIGTGNGYTF
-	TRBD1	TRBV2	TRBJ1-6	TGTGCCAGCAGTCACTCGCTAGAACCGGAACAGGGGACACCCCTCCACTTT	CASSHSLEPEQGTPLHF
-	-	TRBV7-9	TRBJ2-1	TGTGCCAGCAGCCGGAATGAGCAGTTCTTC	CASSRNEQFF
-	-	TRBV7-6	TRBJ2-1	TGTGCCAGCAGCTCGTACGGGGATGAGCAGTTCTTC	CASSSYGDEQFF
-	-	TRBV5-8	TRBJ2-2	TGTGCCAGCAGCCCGGGACAAAACACCGGGGAGCTGTTTTTT	CASSPGQNTGELFF
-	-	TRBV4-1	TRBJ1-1	TGCGCCAGCAGCCAAGGCCCGAGGGTATTGGCTGAAGCTTTCTTT	CASSQGPRVLAEAFF
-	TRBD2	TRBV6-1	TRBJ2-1	TGTGCCAGCAGTATGACTAGCGGGGGGAATGAGCAGTTCTTC	CASSMTSGGNEQFF
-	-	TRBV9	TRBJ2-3	TGTGCCAGCAGCGTAGCTCCAAGTAGCCTTACGGGGAAGGGCACAGATACGCAGTATTTT	CASSVAPSSLTGKGTDTQYF
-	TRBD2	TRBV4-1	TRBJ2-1	TGCGCCAGCAGCCAAGGAGTGGTTAGAGGCGGGGGGTCATTCGATGAGCAGTTCTTC	CASSQGVVRGGGSFDEQFF
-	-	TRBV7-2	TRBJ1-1	TGTGCCAGCAGCCCAGGGTCGGGACAACCGAACACTGAAGCTTTCTTT	CASSPGSGQPNTEAFF
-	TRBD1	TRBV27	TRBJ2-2	TGTGCCAGCAGCCGGGACAGTAACACCGGGGAGCTGTTTTTT	CASSRDSNTGELFF
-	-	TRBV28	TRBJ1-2	TGTGCCAGCAGTTTTACGTCGGCGGGCTATGGCTACACCTTC	CASSFTSAGYGYTF
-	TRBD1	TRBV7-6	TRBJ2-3	TGTGCCAGCAGCTTGGGGACAGGGGCCCTGGCCACAGATACGCAGTATTTT	CASSLGTGALATDTQYF
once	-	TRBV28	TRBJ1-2	TGTGCCAGCAGTTTGGGGTCGGGGAACTATGGCTACACCTTC	CASSLGSGNYGYTF
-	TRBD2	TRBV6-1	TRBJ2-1	TGTGCCAGCAGTGACGGAGCGGGGGGGGCTCGGGACGAGCAGTTCTTC	CASSDGAGGARDEQFF